This TCR beta chain is from a study of tumor-infiltrating lymphocytes in primary liver carcinoma. Across the whole study: Resecting the tumor surgically was how the patients' primary liver carcinoma was treated.

The template, approximately 500 ng total RNA, yielded TCR beta cDNA made with a constant-region primer. Generation of the TCR beta libraries relied on three nested multiplex PCR rounds using slightly modified ARM-PCR. With TRBV1-TRBV30 forward primers and a C-beta reverse primer, the first two PCR rounds were run for 10 to 11 cycles each. TCRdb processed the multiplex PCR reads anew with MiXCR; each CDR3 protein has one entry. The profile covers 250,000 to 400,000 distinct CDR3 sequences, with approximately 60% appearing a single time and roughly 10% taken by the ten largest. Regarding the study as a whole: The study used bulk unsorted samples and so did not compare CD4+ and CD8+ repertoires.

On this clonotype: What it binds is not known. A much larger clone lies a single base off, so this may be a read error.

V dropped 1 base and J dropped 5 bases, with 14 bases sitting between them. From germline, CDR1 is MDHEN and CDR2 SYDVKM. This CDR3 is 15 amino acids long. Unsorted whole blood served as the source of blood RNA, and germline DNA was extracted as well. Chronic HBV infection was present in the patients, who were treatment-naive. This TCR was recovered from a man aged 40-55 years with primary liver carcinoma and hepatitis B virus infection. The V gene is TRBV28, the J gene TRBJ1-2; D is undetermined. The sequenced sample consisted of peripheral blood. The CDR3 reads CASSLSYRERYGYTF. The CDR3 DNA is TGTGCCAGCAGTTTATCTTACCGGGAGAGGTATGGCTACACCTTC.